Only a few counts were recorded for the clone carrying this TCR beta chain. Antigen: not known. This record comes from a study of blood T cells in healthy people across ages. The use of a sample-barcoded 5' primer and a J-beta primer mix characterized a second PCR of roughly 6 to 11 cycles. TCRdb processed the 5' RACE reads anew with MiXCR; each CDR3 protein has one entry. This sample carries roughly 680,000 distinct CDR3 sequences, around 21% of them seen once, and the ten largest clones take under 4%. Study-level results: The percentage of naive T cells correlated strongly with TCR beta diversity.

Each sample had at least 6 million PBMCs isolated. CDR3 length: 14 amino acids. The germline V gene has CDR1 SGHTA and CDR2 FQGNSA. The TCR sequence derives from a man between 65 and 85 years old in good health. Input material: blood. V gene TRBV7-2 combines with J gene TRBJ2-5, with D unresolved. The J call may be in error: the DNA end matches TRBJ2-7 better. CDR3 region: CASSLPGPLYEQYF. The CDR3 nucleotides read TGTGCCAGCAGCTTACCCGGGCCCCTCTACGAGCAGTACTTC.